This T cell receptor beta chain was captured by sequencing in a study of immune cell composition in non-small cell lung cancer. Concerning this clone itself: The target antigen is unknown.

Normal lung was taken at the farthest possible site, at least 3 cm from tumour. Genomic DNA came from frozen unsorted single-cell suspensions. Clones were read by immunoSEQ multiplex PCR, and TCRdb kept only the in-frame ones, dropping some. The sample consists of some 770 clones, about three quarters of them appearing once. The study, taken as a whole, reports: Squamous carcinomas (roughly 80%) more often had tumour-associated clones >0.5% than adenocarcinomas (33%). Smoking pack-years did not significantly correlate with tumour TCR-beta clonality.

The length of the CDR3 is 16 residues. V lost 0 bases and J lost 3; bases outside the gene matches: 3. The germline CDR1 and CDR2 sequences are LGHNA and YSLEER. This clonotype originated in a human donor with non-small cell lung cancer. This chain links TRBV4-3 with TRBJ2-1; TRBD1 matches at 9 bases. The sample taken for sequencing was non-adjacent lung tissue. The CDR3: CASSQDGTGFYNEQFF. The DNA of the CDR3 is TGCGCCAGCAGCCAAGATGGGACAGGGTTCTACAATGAGCAGTTCTTC.